One and the same sample provided the 19 T cell receptor beta chains below, sequenced in a study of T cell repertoires in cytomegalovirus infection. TCRdb redid the calling of the reads with MiXCR, one entry per CDR3 protein. The repertoire holds 150,000 to 200,000 distinct CDR3 sequences, with around an eighth as singletons. The sequenced material came from PBMCs. The receptors originated from a human donor in good health (CMV status not recorded). Some clones in this sample may be carry-over from other donors' samples.

The genes are TRBV6-6 and TRBJ2-4, with D uncertain. The CDR3 is made up of 13 amino acids. With 0 bases removed from V and 9 bases from J, the gap between germline ends came to 9 bases. Germline V gives CDR1 MNHNY, CDR2 SVGAGI (reference sequence). CDR3 DNA sequence: TGTGCCAGCAGTTACTCGACGGGTCGCATTCAGTACTTC. Translation gives CASSYSTGRIQYF.

J is TRBJ1-4 and V is TRBV28, with 7 nucleotides matching TRBD1. V shed 6 bases, J shed 8 bases, and the junction held 3 bases outside the gene matches. Germline V CDR1 and CDR2: MDHEN, SYDVKM. The CDR3 length is 12 residues. The CDR3 DNA is TGTGCCAGCAGACAGGGGAGCGAAAAACTGTTTTTT. It specifies CASRQGSEKLFF.

CDR3 sequence reads: CASRYRGPGANVLTF. DNA for the CDR3: TGTGCCAGCAGATACAGGGGCCCTGGGGCCAACGTCCTGACTTTC. The V call is TRBV6-2 or TRBV6-3, the J call TRBJ2-6; 7 bases fit TRBD1. CDR1 and CDR2 from the germline V gene are MNHEY and SVGEGT. The V and J ends lost 6 bases and 2 bases, in that order; junction bases with no gene match: 4. The CDR3 runs 15 residues.

V is TRBV29-1 and J is TRBJ2-5; unclear D gene. The CDR3 sequence is 12 residues long. Trimming removed 4 bases at V and 3 bases at J, with 9 bases between. The germline gives CDR1 SQVTM, CDR2 ANQGSEA. In DNA form, the CDR3 reads TGCAGCGTTGCCCCAGCCGAAGAGACCCAGTACTTC. Translating it yields CSVAPAEETQYF.

This clonotype has a count of ten or more. The chain combines TRBV7-2 with TRBJ1-1; no reliable D call. The V gene's germline CDR1 is SGHTA and CDR2 FQGNSA. CDR3 length: 13 residues. Trimming took off 10 bases at V and 0 bases at J, with 12 bases between the two ends. The chain's CDR3 is CANQLTLNTEAFF. The CDR3 bases are TGTGCCAACCAGCTTACCTTGAACACTGAAGCTTTCTTT.

The CDR3 region has the DNA TGTGCCAGCAGTTACGACTACACCGACGTAGGCAATCAGCCCCAGCATTTT. This codes for CASSYDYTDVGNQPQHF. V and J are TRBV6-2 or TRBV6-3 and TRBJ1-5; D call uncertain. CDR3 size: 17 residues. Trimming stripped 2 bases from V and 2 bases from J, with 16 bases between. Germline V lookup: CDR1 MNHEY, CDR2 SVGEGT.

The chain joins TRBV19 to TRBJ2-3; 8 bases match TRBD2. This CDR3 contains 15 residues. From germline, CDR1 is LNHDA and CDR2 SQIVND (reference sequence). The V gene end was trimmed by 5 bases and the J gene end by 2 bases; junction bases not matched to a gene: 6. The CDR3 sequence: CASSGAGVATDTQYF. CDR3 coding DNA: TGTGCCAGTAGTGGAGCGGGAGTGGCCACAGATACGCAGTATTTT.

This rearrangement joins TRBV2 to TRBJ2-1; TRBD2 matches 9 bases. In germline, CDR1 is SNHLY, CDR2 FYNNEI. V lost 6 bases to trimming and J lost 0 bases; unmatched junction nucleotides: 12. CDR3 length: 18 amino acids. The CDR3 nucleotides read TGTGCCAGCAGCGATCTGACTAGCGGAGGCCCCTCCTACAATGAGCAGTTCTTC. Protein product: CASSDLTSGGPSYNEQFF.

This clonotype was recorded a few times. The gene calls are TRBV5-5 and TRBJ1-1; tentative D call: TRBD1 (6 bases). Germline CDR1 SGHKS, CDR2 YYEKEE (reference sequence). This CDR3 is built from 14 residues. Between the trimmed V and J ends, which lost 3 bases and 5 bases, there was a span of 14 bases. The CDR3 is CASSWTVGGTEAFF. In nucleotides, the CDR3 is TGTGCCAGCAGCTGGACAGTTGGTGGGACTGAAGCTTTCTTT.

This clonotype was counted a single time. A much larger clone differs from this one at a single base, so this may be a read error. The V gene is TRBV28, the J gene TRBJ2-1, with 14 bases lining up with TRBD2. Germline-derived CDR1 and CDR2 are MDHEN and SYDVKM. This CDR3 is 18 amino acids long. J was trimmed by 1 base and V by 3 bases; bases with no gene match: 5. CDR3 nucleotide sequence: TGTGCCAGCAGTTTCGGGACTAGCGGGAGAGCGTCCTACAATGAGCAGTTCTTC. It is translated as CASSFGTSGRASYNEQFF.

The gene calls are TRBV29-1 and TRBJ2-1, with a possible D match to TRBD1 (6 bases). Trimming left V 7 bases short and J 4 bases short, with 17 bases between. The V gene's germline CDR1 is SQVTM and CDR2 ANQGSEA. This CDR3 spans 14 amino acids. The CDR3 loop reads CSAGRQGPYNEQFF. The CDR3 bases are TGCAGCGCAGGTCGGCAGGGGCCTTACAATGAGCAGTTCTTC.

This clonotype was counted at least ten times. This chain connects TRBV7-8 to TRBJ2-2; 15 bases fit TRBD2. The CDR3 has 18 residues. Germline lookup yields CDR1 SGHVS and CDR2 FQNEAQ. V was clipped by 4 bases and J by 0 bases; unmatched bases: 3. CDR3 nucleotide sequence: TGTGCCAGCAGCTCCGGACTAGCGGGGGGGGCGAACACCGGGGAGCTGTTTTTT. Its translation is CASSSGLAGGANTGELFF. Full variable domain (remainder filled in from reference TRBV7-8 and TRBJ2-2): GAGVSQSPRYKVAKRGQDVALRCDPISGHVSLFWYQQALGQGPEFLTYFQNEAQLDKSGLPSDRFFAERPEGSVSTLKIQRTQQEDSAVYLCASSSGLAGGANTGELFFGEGSRLTVL.

This clonotype has ten or more counts. V gene TRBV6-1 combines with J gene TRBJ1-5; possible D gene TRBD1, 6 bases. V was cut by 4 bases and J by 4 bases, with 11 bases left in between. Germline loops: CDR1 MNHNS, CDR2 SASEGT. The CDR3 covers 14 residues. CDR3 sequence reads: CASSAAGVNQPQHF. The CDR3 DNA reads TGTGCCAGCAGTGCTGCAGGGGTTAATCAGCCCCAGCATTTT.

V usage is TRBV29-1 and J usage is TRBJ2-1, with a weak D call TRBD1 (6 bases). CDR1 is SQVTM and CDR2 is ANQGSEA in the germline V gene. There are 14 residues in the CDR3. Trimming removed 3 bases at V and 2 bases at J, with 11 bases between. For the CDR3, the DNA is TGCAGCGTTGAGGGCAGGGGTCCCTACAATGAGCAGTTCTTC. Encoded protein: CSVEGRGPYNEQFF.

Many counts were recorded for this clonotype. The J gene is TRBJ1-2, the V gene TRBV7-9; TRBD1 is a possible D gene (5 bases). This CDR3 comprises 15 residues. Per the germline V gene, CDR1 is SEHNR and CDR2 is FQNEAQ (reference sequence). V was clipped by 5 bases and J by 6 bases, with 19 bases between them. Here the CDR3 reads CASSARLGGVDGYTF. CDR3 DNA: TGTGCCAGCAGCGCCCGGCTGGGGGGAGTGGATGGCTACACCTTC.

This clonotype was detected ten times or more. The rearrangement uses TRBV6-5 and TRBJ2-1; TRBD1 is a possible D gene (6 bases). CDR1 MNHEY and CDR2 SVGAGI come from the germline V gene. The V end was cut by 0 bases, the J end by 7 bases, with 13 bases between. The CDR3 consists of 15 residues. The CDR3 loop reads CASSYSIAGANEQFF. For the CDR3, the DNA is TGTGCCAGCAGTTACTCGATAGCAGGGGCGAATGAGCAGTTCTTC.

In this sample, this clonotype turned up many times. This chain links TRBV7-2 with TRBJ1-2; tentatively, D is TRBD1 (6 bases). The CDR3 length is 16 residues. V was clipped by 1 base and J by 1 base, with 13 bases between them. Germline V CDR1 and CDR2: SGHTA, FQGNSA. CDR3 nucleotides: TGTGCCAGCAGCTTAGTTAATAAGGACAGTAACTATGGCTACACCTTC. Translated, it gives CASSLVNKDSNYGYTF.

This clonotype turned up a few times. This chain joins TRBV19 and TRBJ1-5; D is undetermined. The CDR3 runs 15 residues. V lost 6 bases, J lost 2 bases, and 14 bases lay in between. CDR1 is LNHDA, CDR2 SQIVND, per germline (reference sequence). The CDR3 DNA sequence: TGTGCCAGTAGCTACCGGGCAGAGGGCAATCAGCCCCAGCATTTT. This encodes CASSYRAEGNQPQHF.

The gene calls are TRBV2 and TRBJ1-6; tentatively, D is TRBD1 (6 bases). Germline values: CDR1 SNHLY, CDR2 FYNNEI. The CDR3 spans 14 residues. V was clipped by 7 bases and J by 8 bases, with 15 bases between them. The CDR3, as DNA: TGTGCCAGCACCTCGTCAGGGGTGGATTCACCCCTCCACTTT. Amino acids: CASTSSGVDSPLHF.